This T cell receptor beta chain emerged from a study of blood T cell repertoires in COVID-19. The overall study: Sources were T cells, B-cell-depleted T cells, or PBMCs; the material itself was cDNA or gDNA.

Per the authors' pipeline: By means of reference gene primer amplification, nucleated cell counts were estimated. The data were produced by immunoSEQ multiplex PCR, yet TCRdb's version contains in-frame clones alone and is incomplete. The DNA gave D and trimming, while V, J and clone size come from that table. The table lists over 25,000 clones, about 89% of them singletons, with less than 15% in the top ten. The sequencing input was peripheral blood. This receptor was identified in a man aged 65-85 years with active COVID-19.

The CDR3 DNA reads as TGTGCCAGCAGCTTAGGAGACGCGCGGGGAGGGGCTTACGAGCAGTACTTC. This encodes CASSLGDARGGAYEQYF. J is TRBJ2-7 and V is TRBV7-2; TRBD2 agrees at 7 bases. With 1 base clipped from V and 4 bases from J, the junction kept 13 bases outside the gene matches. This CDR3 contains 17 residues. CDR1 and CDR2 from the germline V gene are SGHTA and FQGNSA.